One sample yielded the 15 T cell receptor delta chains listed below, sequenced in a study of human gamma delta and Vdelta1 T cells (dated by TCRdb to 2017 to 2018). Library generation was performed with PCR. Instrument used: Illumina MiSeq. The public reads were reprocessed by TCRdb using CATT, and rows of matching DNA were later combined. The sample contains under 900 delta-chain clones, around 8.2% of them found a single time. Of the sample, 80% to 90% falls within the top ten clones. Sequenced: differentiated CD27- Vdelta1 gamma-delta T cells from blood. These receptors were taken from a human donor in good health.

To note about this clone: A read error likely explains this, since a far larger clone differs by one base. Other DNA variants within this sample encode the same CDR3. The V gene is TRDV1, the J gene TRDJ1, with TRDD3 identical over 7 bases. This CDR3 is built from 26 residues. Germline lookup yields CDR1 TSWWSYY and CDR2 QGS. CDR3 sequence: CALGVLSMPWGDDWWIRGWDTDKLIF. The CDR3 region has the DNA TGTGCTCTTGGGGTCTTAAGCATGCCGTGGGGGGATGACTGGTGGATACGGGGTTGGGACACCGATAAACTTATCTTT.

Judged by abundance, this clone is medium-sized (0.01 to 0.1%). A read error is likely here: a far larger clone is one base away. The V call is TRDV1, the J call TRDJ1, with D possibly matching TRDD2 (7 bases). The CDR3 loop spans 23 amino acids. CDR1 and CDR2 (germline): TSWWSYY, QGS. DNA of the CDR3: TGTGCTCCTGGGGTCTTTACCTTCCTTCCGACATCTATTTACTTGGGGGTCACCGATAAACTCATCTTT. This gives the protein CAPGVFTFLPTSIYLGVTDKLIF.

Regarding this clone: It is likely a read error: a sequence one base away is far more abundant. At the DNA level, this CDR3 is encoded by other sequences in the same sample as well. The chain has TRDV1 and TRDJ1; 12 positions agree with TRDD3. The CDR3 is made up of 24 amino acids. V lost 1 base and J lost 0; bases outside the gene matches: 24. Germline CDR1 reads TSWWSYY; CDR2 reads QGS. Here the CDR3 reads CALGEPHRLPVLGDTSWYTDKLIF. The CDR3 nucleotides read TGTGCTCTTGGGGAACCCCATCGACTACCTGTACTGGGGGATACTTCATGGTACACCGATAAACTCATCTTT.

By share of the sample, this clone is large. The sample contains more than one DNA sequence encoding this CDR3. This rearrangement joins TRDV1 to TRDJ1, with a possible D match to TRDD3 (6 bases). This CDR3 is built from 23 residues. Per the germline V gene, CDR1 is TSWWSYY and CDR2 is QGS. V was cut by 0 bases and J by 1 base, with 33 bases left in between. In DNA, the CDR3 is TGTGCTCTTGGGGAACTTCCCAGAGGCTACCGGTTCTGGGGATCGTGGGGCACCGATAAACTCATCTTT. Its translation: CALGELPRGYRFWGSWGTDKLIF.

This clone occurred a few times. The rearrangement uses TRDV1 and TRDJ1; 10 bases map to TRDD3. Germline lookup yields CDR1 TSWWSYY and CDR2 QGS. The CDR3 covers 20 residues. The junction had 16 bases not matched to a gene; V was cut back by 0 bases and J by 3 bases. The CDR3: CALGELTPPSWGIYPDKLIF. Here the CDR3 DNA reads TGTGCTCTTGGGGAACTCACGCCTCCGTCCTGGGGGATATACCCCGATAAACTCATCTTT.

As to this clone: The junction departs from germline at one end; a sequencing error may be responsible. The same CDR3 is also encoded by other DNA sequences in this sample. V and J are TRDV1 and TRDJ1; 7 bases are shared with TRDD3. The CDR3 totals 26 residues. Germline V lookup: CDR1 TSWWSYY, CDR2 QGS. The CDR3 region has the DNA TGTGCTCTTGGGGTCTTCAGCATGCCGTGGGGGGATGACTGGTGGATACGGGGTTGGGACACCGATAAACTTATCTTT. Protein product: CALGVFSMPWGDDWWIRGWDTDKLIF.

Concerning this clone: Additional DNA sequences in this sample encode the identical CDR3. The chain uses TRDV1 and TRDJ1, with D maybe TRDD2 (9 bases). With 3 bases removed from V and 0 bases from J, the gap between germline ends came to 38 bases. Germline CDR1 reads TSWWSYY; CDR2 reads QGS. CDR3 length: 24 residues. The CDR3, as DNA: TGTGCTCTTGGGGATCTTCCTCGCCCTTCCTACAGGTGGGGGATTCACTATTACACCGATAAACTCATCTTT. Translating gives CALGDLPRPSYRWGIHYYTDKLIF.

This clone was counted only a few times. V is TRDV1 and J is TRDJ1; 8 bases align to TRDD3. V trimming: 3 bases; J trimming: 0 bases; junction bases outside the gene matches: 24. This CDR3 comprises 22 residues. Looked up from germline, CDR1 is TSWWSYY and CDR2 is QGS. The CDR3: CALGESLPLPGYWGVYTDKLIF. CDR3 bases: TGTGCTCTTGGGGAGTCCCTCCCTCTTCCGGGCTACTGGGGGGTATACACCGATAAACTCATCTTT.

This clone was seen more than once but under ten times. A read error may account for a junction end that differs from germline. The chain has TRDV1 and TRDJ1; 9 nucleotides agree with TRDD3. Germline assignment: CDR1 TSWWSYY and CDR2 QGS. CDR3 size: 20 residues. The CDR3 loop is CALGELRGYVSHVYTDELIF. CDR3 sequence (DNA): TGTGCTCTTGGGGAACTGAGGGGATACGTATCGCACGTTTACACCGATGAACTCATCTTT.

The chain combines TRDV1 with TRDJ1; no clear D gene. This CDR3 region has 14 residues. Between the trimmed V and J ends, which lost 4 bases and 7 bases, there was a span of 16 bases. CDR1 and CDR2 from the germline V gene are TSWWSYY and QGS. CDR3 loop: CALGVLTLTRKLIF. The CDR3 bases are TGTGCTCTTGGGGTCCTCACGCTAACTCGTAAACTCATCTTT.

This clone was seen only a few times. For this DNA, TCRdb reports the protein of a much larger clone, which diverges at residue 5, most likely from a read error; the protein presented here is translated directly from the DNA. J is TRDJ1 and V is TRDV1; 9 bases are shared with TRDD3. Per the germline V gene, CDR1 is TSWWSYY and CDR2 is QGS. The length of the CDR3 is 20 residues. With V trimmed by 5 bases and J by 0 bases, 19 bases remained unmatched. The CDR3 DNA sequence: TGTGCTCTTGGGACCCCCACTCTCAAGTACTGGGGGAGGTACACCGATAAACTCATCTTT. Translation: CALGTPTLKYWGRYTDKLIF.

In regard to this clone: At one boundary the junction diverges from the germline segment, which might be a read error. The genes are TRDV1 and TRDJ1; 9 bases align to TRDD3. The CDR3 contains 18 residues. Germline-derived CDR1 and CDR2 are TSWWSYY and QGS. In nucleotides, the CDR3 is TGTGCTCTTGGGGTGGACTTTCCTTACTACTGGGGGAGCGATAACCTCATCTTT. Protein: CALGVDFPYYWGSDNLIF.

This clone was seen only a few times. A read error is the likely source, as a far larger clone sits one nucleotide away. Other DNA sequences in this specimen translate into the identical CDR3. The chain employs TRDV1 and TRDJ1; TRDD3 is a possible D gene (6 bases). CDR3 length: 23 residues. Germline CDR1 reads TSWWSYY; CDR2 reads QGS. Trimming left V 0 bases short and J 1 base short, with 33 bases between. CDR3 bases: TGTGCTCTTGGGGAACTTCCCCGAGGCTACCGGTTCTGGGGATCGTGGGGCACCGATAAACTCATCTTT. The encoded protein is CALGELPRGYRFWGSWGTDKLIF.

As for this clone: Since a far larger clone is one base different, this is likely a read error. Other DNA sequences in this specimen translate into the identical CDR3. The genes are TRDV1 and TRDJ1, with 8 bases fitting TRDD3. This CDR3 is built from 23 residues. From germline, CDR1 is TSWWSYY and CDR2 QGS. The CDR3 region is CALGDPRQHKKRLGGQYTDKLIF. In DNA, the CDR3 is TGTGCCCTTGGGGACCCTCGGCAGCACAAGAAGCGACTGGGGGGTCAGTACACCGATAAACTCATCTTT.

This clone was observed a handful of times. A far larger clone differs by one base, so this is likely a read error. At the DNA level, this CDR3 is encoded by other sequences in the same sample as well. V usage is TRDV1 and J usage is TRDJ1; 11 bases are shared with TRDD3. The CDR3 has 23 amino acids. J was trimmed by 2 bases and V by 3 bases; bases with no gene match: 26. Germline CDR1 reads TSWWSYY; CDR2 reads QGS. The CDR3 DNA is TGTGCTCTTGGGGACGCGGGTCATCCTACTGTTGGGGGATACGCCGTTGTGACCGATAAACTCATCTTT. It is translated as CALGDAGHPTVGGYAVVTDKLIF.